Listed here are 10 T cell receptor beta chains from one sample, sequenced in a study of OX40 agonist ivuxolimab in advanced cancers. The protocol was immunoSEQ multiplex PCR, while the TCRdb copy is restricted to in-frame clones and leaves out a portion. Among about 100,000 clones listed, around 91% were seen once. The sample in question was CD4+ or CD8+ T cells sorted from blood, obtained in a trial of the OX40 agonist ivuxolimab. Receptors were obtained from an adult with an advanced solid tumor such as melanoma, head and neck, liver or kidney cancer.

CDR3 amino acids: CASSLSGQGWDEQFF. CDR3 sequence (DNA): TGCGCCAGCAGCTTGTCAGGGCAAGGGTGGGATGAGCAGTTCTTC. The rearrangement uses TRBV5-1 and TRBJ2-1, with D possibly TRBD1 on 5 matching bases. V was trimmed by 1 base and J by 8 bases, leaving 16 bases between them. This CDR3 has 15 residues. Germline V lookup: CDR1 SGHRS, CDR2 YFSETQ.

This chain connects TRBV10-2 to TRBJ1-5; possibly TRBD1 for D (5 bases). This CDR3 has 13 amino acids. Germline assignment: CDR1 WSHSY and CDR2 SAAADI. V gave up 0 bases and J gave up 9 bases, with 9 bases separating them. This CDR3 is CASSESRVGPQHF. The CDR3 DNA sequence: TGCGCCAGCAGTGAGTCCAGGGTGGGGCCCCAGCATTTT.

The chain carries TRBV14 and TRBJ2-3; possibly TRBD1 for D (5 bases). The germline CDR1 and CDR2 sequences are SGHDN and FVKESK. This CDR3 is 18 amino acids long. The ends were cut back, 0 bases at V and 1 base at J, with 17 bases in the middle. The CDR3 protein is CASSQETARAVGTDTQYF. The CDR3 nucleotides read TGTGCCAGCAGCCAAGAAACGGCCAGGGCTGTGGGCACAGATACGCAGTATTTT.

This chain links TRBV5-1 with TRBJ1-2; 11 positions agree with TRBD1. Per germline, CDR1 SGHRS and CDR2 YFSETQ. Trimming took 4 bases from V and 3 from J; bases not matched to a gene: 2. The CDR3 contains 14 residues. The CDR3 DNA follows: TGCGCCAGCAGCCGGACAGGGGGCGACTATGGCTACACCTTC. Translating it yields CASSRTGGDYGYTF.

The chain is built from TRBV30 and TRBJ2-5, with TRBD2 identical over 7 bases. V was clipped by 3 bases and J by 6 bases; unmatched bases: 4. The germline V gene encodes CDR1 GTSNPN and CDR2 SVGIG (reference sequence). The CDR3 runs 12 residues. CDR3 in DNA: TGTGCCTGGAGATCTGGGACTAAGACCCAGTACTTC. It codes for CAWRSGTKTQYF.

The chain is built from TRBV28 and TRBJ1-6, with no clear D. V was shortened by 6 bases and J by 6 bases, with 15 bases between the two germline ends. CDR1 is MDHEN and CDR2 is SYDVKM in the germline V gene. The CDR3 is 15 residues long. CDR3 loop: CASSLPGLPNSPLHF. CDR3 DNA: TGTGCCAGCAGCCTTCCGGGTCTTCCTAATTCACCCCTCCACTTT.

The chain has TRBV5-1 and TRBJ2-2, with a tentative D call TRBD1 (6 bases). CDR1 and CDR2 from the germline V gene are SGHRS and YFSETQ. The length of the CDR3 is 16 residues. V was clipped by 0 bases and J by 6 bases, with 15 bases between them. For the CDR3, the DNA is TGCGCCAGCAGCTTGGGTACAGGGCATTGGGCCGGGGAGCTGTTTTTT. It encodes CASSLGTGHWAGELFF.

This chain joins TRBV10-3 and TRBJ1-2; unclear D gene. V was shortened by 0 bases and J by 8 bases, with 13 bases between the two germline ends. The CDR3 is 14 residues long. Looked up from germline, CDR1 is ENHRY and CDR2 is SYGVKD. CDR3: CAISESNTVRGYTF. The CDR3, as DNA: TGTGCCATCAGTGAGTCAAACACAGTCCGCGGCTACACCTTC.

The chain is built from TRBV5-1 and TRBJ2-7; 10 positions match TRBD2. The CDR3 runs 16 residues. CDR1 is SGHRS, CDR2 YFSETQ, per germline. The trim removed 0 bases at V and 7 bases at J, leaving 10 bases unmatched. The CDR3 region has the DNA TGCGCCAGCAGCTTGGAACCGGCTAGCGGGAGAGGGGAGCAGTACTTC. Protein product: CASSLEPASGRGEQYF.

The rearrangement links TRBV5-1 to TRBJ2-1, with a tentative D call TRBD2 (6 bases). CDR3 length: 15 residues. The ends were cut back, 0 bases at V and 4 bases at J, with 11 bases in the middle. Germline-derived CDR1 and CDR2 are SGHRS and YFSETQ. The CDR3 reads CASSLGRETYNEQFF. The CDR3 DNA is TGCGCCAGCAGCTTGGGGAGGGAGACGTACAATGAGCAGTTCTTC.